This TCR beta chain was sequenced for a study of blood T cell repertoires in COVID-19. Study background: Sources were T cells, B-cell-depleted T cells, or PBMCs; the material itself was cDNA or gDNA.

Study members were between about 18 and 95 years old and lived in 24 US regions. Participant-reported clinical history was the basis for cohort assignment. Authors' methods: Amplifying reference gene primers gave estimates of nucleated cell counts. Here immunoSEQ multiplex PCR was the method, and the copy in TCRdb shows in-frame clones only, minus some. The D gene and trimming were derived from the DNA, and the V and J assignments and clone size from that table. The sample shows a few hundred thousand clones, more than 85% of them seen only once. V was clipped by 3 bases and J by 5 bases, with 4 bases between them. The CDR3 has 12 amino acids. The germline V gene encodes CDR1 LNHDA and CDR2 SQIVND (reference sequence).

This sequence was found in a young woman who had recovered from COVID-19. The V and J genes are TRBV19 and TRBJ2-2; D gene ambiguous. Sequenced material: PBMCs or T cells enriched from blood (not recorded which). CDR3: CASSMATGELFF. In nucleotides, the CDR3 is TGTGCCAGTAGTATGGCTACCGGGGAGCTGTTTTTT.